This T cell receptor (beta chain) was retrieved from a study of blood T cell repertoires in COVID-19 (dated by TCRdb to about 2020). Context from the whole study: The collaborator samples originated in the United States, Italy and Spain and spanned the acute and convalescent phases of COVID-19. HLA class I and class II types, where available, came from metadata supplied by the sample provider rather than from assay-based typing. The repertoires were released in a freely available public database meant as a resource for research on the immune response to SARS-CoV-2. A de-identified subject ID, COVID-19 status, age in years and sex were almost always included in the sample metadata. The material from the prospective study consisted of cDNA or gDNA derived from T cells, B-cell-depleted T cells, or PBMCs. Subjects who had been exposed to COVID-19, were actively infected with it, or had recovered from it provided the deeply sampled blood TCRbeta repertoires that made up the dataset. Samples came from the ongoing ImmuneRACE study (first 160 participants) plus 1,254 subjects from 6 global collaborators.

The sample holds one count of this clone. Its antigen is unknown. The input lacks base qualities; no much larger clone sits a single base away. The immunoSEQ Assay, a bias-controlled multiplex PCR, was used to amplify TCRbeta CDR3 regions from genomic DNA. The study's processing was this. Within the assay, amplification of reference gene primers was used to estimate how many nucleated cells each sample contained. To quantify the absolute abundance of each unique TCRbeta CDR3 rearrangement, sequence reads were collapsed and filtered. For each sample, productive Simpson clonality was calculated as the square root of Simpson's diversity index across productive rearrangements. This immuneACCESS table, as held by TCRdb, lists in-frame sequences with V and J called but not all clones. Of the missing ones, under half trace to an unresolved V gene in checked studies; the others have no known cause. V, J and clone size are taken as reported in that table, and D and trimming were inferred from the DNA itself. This sample is represented by approximately 100,000 clones; roughly four fifths of them were singletons. The ten largest account for about 10% of the sample.

Collaborating institutions collected whole blood in K2EDTA tubes following their own protocols. For TCRbeta analysis, collaborators shipped samples as frozen whole blood, isolated PBMCs, or DNA extracted from either of those sample types. CDR1 KGHSH and CDR2 LQKENI were looked up in the germline V gene. Relative to germline, V is missing 8 bases and J is missing 4 bases, with 8 bases of the junction outside any gene match. The cysteine opens and the phenylalanine closes a CDR3 of 15 amino acids. Only CDR3 DNA remains: 45 bases, in frame from the first base. Summary of the overall study and its limitations: How much clinical and demographic metadata was included differed by source and by participant, and the metadata was provided uncurated.

Sequencing was carried out using peripheral blood. The V and J genes are TRBV18 and TRBJ1-2, with 12 junctional bases fitting TRBD1. This clonotype was obtained from a man in his 70s with acute or convalescent COVID-19. The sequence in DNA is TGTGCCAGCACCCCCGGGACAGGGGGCTCCTATGGCTACACCTTC. This translates into CASTPGTGGSYGYTF.